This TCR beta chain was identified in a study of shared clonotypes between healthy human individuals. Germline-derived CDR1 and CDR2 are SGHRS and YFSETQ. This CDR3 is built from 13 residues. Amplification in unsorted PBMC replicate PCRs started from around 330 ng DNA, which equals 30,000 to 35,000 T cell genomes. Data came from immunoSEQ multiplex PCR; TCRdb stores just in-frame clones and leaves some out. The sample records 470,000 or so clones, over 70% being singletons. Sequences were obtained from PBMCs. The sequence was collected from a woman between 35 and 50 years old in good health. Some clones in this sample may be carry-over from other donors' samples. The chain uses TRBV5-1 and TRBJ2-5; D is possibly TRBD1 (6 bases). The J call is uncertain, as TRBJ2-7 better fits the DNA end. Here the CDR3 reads CASSHGTIYEQYF. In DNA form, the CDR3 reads TGCGCCAGCAGTCACGGGACAATTTACGAGCAGTACTTC.